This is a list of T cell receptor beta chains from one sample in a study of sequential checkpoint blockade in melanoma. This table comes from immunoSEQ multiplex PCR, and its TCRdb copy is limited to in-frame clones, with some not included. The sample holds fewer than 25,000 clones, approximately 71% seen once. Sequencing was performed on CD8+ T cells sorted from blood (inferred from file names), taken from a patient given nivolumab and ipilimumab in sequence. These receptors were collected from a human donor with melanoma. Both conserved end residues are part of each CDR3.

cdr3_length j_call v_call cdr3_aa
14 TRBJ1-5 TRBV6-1 CASSLGQLLQPQHF
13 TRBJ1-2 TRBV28 CASSLSVNYGYTF
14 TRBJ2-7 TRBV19 CASLRGLSSYEQYF
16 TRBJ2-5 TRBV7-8 CASSRSRLAGLGTQYF
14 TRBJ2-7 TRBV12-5 CASGLGPGDYEQYF
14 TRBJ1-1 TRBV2 CASRPGQMNTEAFF
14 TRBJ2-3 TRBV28 CASSFTGGWDTQYF
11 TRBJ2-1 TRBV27 CASSNYNEQFF
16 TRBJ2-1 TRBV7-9 CASSLAQGAPWNEQFF
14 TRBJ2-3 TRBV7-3 CASSSVGGGDTQYF
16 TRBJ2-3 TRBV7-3 CASSPYGGGITDTQYF
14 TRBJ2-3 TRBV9 CASSVGGTADTQYF
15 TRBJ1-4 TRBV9 CASSYYRDNNEKLFF
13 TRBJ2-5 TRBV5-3 CASIKQPEETQYF
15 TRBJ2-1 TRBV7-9 CASIPSRGSNHEQFF
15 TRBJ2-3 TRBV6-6 CASSDRRTGVDTQYF
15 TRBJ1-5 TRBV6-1 CASSQTGGRNQPQHF
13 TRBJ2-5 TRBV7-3 CASSGSGGETQYF
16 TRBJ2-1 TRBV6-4 CASSDSGGTSYNEQFF
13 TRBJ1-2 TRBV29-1 CSVEKDRGPGYTF
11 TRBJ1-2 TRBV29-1 CSVGGRDGYTF
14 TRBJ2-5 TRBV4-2 CASSGLAGAETQYF
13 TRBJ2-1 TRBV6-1 CASSDSLIGEQFF
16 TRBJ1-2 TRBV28 CASSPTGGVFSYGYTF
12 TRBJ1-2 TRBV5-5 CASSFGGIGYTF
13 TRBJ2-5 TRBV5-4 CASSPDREETQYF
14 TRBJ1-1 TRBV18 CASSLFRENTEAFF
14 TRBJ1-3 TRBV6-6 CASSHSDSGNTIYF
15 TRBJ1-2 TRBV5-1 CASSLAGTGVYGYTF
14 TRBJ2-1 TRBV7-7 CASSPWTGGNEQFF
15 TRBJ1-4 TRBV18 CASSQTGTAGEKLFF
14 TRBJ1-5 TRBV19 CASSKGESNQPQHF
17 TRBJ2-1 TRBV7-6 CASSLELAGVSYNEQFF
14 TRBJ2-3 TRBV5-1 CASSSGGGTDTQYF
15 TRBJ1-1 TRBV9 CASSPGTAWNTEAFF
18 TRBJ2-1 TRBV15 CATSRDIRSAGGRNEQFF
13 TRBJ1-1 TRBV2 CASSFGLVTEAFF
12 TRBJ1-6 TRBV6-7 CASSPRGSPLHF
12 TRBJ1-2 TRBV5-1 CASSLAATVYTF
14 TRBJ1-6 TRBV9 CASSAQGANSPLHF
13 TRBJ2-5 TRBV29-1 CSVEGGIRETQYF
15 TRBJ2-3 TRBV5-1 CASSLAGAWTDTQYF
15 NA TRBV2 CASSEVRTGTYEQYF
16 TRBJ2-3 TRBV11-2 CASSLDGTGDRDTQYF
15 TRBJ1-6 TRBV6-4 CASSPPTGGNSPLHF
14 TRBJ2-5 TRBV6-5 CASSYVPGVETQYF
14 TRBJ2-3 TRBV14 CASSRALAGDTQYF